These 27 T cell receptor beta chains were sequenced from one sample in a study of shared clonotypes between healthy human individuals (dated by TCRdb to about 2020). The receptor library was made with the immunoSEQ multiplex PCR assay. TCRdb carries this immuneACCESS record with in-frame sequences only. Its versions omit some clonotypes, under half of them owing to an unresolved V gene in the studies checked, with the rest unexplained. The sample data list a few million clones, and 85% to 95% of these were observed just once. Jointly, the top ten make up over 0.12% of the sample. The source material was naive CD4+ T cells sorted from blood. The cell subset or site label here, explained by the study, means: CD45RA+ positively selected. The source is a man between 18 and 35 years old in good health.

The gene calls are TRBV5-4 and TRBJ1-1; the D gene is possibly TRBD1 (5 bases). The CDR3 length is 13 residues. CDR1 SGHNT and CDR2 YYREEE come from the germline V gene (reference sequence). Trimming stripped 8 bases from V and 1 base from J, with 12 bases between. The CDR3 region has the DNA TGTGCCAGTGCGCGGGGCGGGAACACTGAAGCTTTCTTT. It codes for CASARGGNTEAFF.

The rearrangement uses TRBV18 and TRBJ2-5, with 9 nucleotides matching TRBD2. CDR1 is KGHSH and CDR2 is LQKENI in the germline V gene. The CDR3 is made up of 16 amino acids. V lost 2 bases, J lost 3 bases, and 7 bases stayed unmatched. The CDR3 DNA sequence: TGTGCCAGCTCACCAAGAGCCCTAGCGGGAAAAGAGACCCAGTACTTC. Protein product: CASSPRALAGKETQYF.

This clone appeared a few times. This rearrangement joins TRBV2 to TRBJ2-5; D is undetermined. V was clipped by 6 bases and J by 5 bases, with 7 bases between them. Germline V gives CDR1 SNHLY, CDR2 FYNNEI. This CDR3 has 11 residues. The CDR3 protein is CASRIGETQYF. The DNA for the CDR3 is TGTGCCAGCAGGATAGGGGAGACCCAGTACTTC.

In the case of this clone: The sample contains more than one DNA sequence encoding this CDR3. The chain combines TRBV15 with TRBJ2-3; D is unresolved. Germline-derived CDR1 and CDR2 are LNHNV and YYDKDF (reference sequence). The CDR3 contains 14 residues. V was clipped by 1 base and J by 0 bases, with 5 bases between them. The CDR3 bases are TGTGCCACCAGCAGAGGAGATAGCACAGATACGCAGTATTTT. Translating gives CATSRGDSTDTQYF.

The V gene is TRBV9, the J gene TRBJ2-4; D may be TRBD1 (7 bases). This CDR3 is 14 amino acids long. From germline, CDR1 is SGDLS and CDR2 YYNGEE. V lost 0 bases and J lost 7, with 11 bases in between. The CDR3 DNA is TGTGCCAGCAGCGTAGGTTCAGGGGGGAACATTCAGTACTTC. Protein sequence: CASSVGSGGNIQYF.

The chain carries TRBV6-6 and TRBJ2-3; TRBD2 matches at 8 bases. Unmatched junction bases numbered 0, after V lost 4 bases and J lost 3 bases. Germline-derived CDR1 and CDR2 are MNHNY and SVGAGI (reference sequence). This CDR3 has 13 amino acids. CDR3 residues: CASSLAGTDTQYF. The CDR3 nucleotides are TGTGCCAGCAGTTTAGCGGGAACAGATACGCAGTATTTT.

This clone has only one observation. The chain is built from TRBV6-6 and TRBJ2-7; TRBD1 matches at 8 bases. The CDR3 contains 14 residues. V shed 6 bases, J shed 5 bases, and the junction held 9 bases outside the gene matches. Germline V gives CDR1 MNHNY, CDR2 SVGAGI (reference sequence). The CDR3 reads CASRRGGQGNEQYF. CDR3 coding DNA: TGTGCCAGCAGACGTGGAGGACAGGGTAACGAGCAGTACTTC.

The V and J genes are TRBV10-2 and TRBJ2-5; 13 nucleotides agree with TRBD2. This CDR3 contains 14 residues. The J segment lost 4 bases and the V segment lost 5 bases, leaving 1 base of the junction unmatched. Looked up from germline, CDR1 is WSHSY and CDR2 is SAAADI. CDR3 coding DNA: TGCGCCAGCAGTACTAGCGGGGGGGGAGAGACCCAGTACTTC. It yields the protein CASSTSGGGETQYF.

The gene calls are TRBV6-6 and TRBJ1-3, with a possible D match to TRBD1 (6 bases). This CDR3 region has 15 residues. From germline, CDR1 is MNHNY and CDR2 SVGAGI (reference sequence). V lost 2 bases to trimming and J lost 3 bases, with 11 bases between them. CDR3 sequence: CASSYGTMGGNTIYF. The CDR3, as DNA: TGTGCCAGCAGTTACGGGACAATGGGTGGAAACACCATATATTTT.

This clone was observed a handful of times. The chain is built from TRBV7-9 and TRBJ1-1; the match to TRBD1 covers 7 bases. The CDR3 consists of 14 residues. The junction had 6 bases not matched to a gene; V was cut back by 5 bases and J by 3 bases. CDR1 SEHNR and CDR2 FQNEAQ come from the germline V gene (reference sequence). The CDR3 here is CASSPGTADTEAFF. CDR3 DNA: TGTGCCAGCAGCCCGGGGACAGCCGACACTGAAGCTTTCTTT.

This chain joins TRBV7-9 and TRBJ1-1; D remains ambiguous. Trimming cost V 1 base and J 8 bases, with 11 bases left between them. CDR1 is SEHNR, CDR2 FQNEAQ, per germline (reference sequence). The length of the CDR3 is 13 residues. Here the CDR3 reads CASSLVPYVEAFF. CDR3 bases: TGTGCCAGCAGCTTAGTCCCTTACGTGGAAGCTTTCTTT. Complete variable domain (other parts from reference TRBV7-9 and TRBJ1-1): DTGVSQNPRHKITKRGQNVTFRCDPISEHNRLYWYRQTLGQGPEFLTYFQNEAQLEKSRLLSDRFSAERPKGSFSTLEIQRTEQGDSAMYLCASSLVPYVEAFFGQGTRLTVV.

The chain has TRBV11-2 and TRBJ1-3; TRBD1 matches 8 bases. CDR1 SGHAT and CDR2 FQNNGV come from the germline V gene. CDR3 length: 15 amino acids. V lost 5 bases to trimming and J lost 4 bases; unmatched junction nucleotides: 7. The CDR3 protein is CASSPHRGSGNTIYF. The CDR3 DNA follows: TGTGCCAGCAGCCCACACAGGGGGTCCGGAAACACCATATATTTT.

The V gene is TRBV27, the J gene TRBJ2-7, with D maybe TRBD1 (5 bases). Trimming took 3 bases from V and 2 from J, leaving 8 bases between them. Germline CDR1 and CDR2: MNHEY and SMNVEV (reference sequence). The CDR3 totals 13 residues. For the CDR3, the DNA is TGTGCCAGCAGTTTGGCGACAGCCTACGAGCAGTACTTC. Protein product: CASSLATAYEQYF.

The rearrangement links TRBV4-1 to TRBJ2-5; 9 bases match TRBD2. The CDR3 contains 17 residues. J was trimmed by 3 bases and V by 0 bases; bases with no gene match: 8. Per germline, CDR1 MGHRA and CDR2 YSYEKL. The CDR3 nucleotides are TGCGCCAGCAGCCAAGAAGGAGCGGGGGGCCTAAAAGAGACCCAGTACTTC. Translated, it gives CASSQEGAGGLKETQYF.

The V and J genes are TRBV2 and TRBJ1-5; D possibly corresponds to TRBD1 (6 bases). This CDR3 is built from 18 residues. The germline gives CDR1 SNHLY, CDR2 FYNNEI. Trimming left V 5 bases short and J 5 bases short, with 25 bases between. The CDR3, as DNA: TGTGCCAGCAGTCTAAACCCGGGGAGGCAGGGGAGGGATCAGCCCCAGCATTTT. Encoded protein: CASSLNPGRQGRDQPQHF.

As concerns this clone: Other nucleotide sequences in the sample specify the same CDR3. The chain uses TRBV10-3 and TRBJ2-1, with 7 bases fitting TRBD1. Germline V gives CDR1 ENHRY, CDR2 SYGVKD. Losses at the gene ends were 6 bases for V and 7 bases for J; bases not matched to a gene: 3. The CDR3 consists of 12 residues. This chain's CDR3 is CAISDRVNEQFF. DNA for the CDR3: TGTGCCATCAGCGACAGGGTTAATGAGCAGTTCTTC.

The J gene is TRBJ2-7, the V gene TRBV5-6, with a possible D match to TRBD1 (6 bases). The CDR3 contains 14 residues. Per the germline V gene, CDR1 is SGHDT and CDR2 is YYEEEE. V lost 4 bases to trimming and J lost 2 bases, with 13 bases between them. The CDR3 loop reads CASSIGTPPYEQYF. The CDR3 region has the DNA TGTGCCAGCAGCATAGGGACACCCCCCTACGAGCAGTACTTC.

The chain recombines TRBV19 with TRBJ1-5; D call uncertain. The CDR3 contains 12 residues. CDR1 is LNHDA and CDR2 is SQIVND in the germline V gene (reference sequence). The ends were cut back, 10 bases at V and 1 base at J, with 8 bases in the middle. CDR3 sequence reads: CATSLSNQPQHF. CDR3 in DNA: TGTGCCACCTCGTTAAGCAATCAGCCCCAGCATTTT.

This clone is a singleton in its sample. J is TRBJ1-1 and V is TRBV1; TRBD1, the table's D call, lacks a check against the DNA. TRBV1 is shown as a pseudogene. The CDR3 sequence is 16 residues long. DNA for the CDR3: TGCACCAGCACCGAATATTTCTGGGACAGGGGGCGCGTGGCTTTCTTT. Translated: CTSTEYFWDRGRVAFF.

The DNA of the CDR3 is TGTGCCAGCAGTGGGGGCGCAATGGGGACCCAGTACTTC. This encodes CASSGGAMGTQYF. This sequence joins TRBV28 and TRBJ2-5, with D maybe TRBD1 (6 bases). The CDR3 is made up of 13 amino acids. The germline V gene has CDR1 MDHEN and CDR2 SYDVKM. V gave up 5 bases and J gave up 7 bases, with 14 bases separating them.

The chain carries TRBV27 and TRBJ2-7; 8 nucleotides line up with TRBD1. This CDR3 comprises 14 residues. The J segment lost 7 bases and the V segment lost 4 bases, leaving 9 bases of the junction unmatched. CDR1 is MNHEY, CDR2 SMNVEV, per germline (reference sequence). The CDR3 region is CASSSPRTGLEQYF. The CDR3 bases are TGTGCCAGCAGTTCACCGAGGACAGGGCTTGAGCAGTACTTC.

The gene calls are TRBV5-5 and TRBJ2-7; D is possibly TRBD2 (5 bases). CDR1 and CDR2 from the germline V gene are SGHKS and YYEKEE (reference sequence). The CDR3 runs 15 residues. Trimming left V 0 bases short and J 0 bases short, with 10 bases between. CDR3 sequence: CASSLVSGDSYEQYF. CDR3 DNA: TGTGCCAGCAGCTTGGTATCCGGGGACTCCTACGAGCAGTACTTC. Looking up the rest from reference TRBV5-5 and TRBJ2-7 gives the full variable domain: DAGVTQSPTHLIKTRGQQVTLRCSPISGHKSVSWYQQVLGQGPQFIFQYYEKEERGRGNFPDRFSARQFPNYSSELNVNALLLGDSALYLCASSLVSGDSYEQYFGPGTRLTVT.

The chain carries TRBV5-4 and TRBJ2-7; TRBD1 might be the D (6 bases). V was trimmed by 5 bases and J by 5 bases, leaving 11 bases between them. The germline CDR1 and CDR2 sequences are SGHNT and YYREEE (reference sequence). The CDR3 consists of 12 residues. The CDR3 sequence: CASRLQGHEQYF. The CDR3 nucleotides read TGTGCCAGCAGGTTACAGGGCCACGAGCAGTACTTC.

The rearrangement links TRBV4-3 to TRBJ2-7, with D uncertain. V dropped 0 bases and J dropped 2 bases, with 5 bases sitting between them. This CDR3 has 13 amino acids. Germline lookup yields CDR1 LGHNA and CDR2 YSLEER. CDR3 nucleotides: TGCGCCAGCAGCCAAGATGGGACCTACGAGCAGTACTTC. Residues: CASSQDGTYEQYF.

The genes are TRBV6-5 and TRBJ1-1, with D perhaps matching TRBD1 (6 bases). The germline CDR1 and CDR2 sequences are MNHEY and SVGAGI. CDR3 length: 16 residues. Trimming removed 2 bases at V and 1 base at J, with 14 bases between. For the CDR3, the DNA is TGTGCCAGCAGTTACGGGGAAGACAGGCCGAACACTGAAGCTTTCTTT. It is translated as CASSYGEDRPNTEAFF.

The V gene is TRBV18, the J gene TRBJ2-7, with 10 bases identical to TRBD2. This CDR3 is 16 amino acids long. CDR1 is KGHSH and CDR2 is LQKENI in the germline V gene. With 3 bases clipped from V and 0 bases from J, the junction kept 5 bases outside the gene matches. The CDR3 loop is CASSPALAGASYEQYF. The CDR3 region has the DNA TGTGCCAGCTCACCTGCGCTAGCGGGAGCCTCCTACGAGCAGTACTTC.

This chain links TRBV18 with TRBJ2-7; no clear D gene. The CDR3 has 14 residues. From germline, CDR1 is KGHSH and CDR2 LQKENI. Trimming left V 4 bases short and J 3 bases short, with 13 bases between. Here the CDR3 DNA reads TGTGCCAGCTCACGGACCCATCAGGACTACGAGCAGTACTTC. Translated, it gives CASSRTHQDYEQYF.